This T cell receptor beta chain was captured by sequencing in a study of blood T cells in healthy people across ages. Study-wide results and limits: Compared with aged donors, long-lived donors showed fewer expanded clones, suggesting selection. Roughly linear age-related decline in beta diversity appeared, significant by age roughly 40.

The use of a sample-barcoded 5' primer and a J-beta primer mix characterized a second PCR of roughly 7 to 11 cycles. From the 5' RACE reads, TCRdb called clonotypes with MiXCR, one entry per CDR3 protein. The profile shows more than 1 million distinct CDR3 sequences, 45% of them singletons. With regard to this clonotype: Its antigen is not known.

The CDR3 is 16 residues long. V shed 2 bases and J shed 0 bases, with 15 bases lying between them. Per germline, CDR1 SGHRS and CDR2 YFSETQ. The chain couples TRBV5-1 to TRBJ2-7, with D perhaps assigned TRBD1 or TRBD2 (5 bases each). Sample: blood. This sequence was found in a woman in her fifties or sixties in good health. The CDR3 reads CASSFSGPHFSYEQYF. The CDR3 nucleotides read TGCGCCAGCAGCTTTTCGGGACCACACTTCTCCTACGAGCAGTACTTC.